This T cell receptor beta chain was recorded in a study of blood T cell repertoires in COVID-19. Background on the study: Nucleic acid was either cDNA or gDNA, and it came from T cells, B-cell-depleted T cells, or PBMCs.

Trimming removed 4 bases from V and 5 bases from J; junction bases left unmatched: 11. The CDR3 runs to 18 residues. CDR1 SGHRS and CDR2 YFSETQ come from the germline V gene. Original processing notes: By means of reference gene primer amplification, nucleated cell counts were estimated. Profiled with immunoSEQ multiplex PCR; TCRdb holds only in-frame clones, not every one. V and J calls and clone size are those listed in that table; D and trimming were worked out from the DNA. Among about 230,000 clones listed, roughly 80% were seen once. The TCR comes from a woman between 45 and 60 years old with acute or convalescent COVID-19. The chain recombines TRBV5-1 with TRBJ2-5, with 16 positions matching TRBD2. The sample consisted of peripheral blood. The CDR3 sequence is CASSRTGTSGGAGETQYF. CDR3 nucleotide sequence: TGCGCCAGCAGCCGGACCGGGACTAGCGGGGGGGCAGGTGAGACCCAGTACTTC.